Sequencing of this T cell receptor beta chain was carried out in a study of shared clonotypes between healthy human individuals. Overall study results and limits: An expected dependence of interdonor clonotype sharing on sequencing depth was noted. All-four-donor shared clonotypes had higher generation probabilities than non-shared clonotypes did.

Naive CD45RA+ and memory CD45RA-negative subsets were split from CD4+ cells. About this clone itself: Its matching antigen is unknown.

For sorted subsets, about 190 ng DNA per replicate equaled 30,000 or so T cell genomes. The protocol was immunoSEQ multiplex PCR, while the TCRdb copy is restricted to in-frame clones and leaves out a portion. Of a few million clones in the sample, around nine tenths were seen once. The clonotype was recovered from a man aged 18 to 29 in good health. The sequenced material came from naive CD4+ T cells sorted from blood. Regarding subset: CD45RA+ positively selected.

CDR3 bases: TGTGCCAGCAGCTGGGGCCTACCTAGAGAAGAGACCCAGTACTTC. It codes for CASSWGLPREETQYF. V is TRBV7-2 and J is TRBJ2-5, with D perhaps TRBD1 (5 bases). This CDR3 contains 15 residues. Germline CDR1 and CDR2: SGHTA and FQGNSA. Deletions cut 4 bases from V and 3 bases from J, with 15 bases between.